Reported below is one T cell receptor beta chain. The data stem from a study of blood T cells in healthy people across ages. Alongside a J-beta primer mix, a sample-barcoded 5' primer served in a second PCR lasting about 7 to 11 cycles. Every cDNA was tagged by a template-switch adaptor with 12 random nucleotides. TCRdb independently ran MiXCR on the 5' RACE reads; one entry per CDR3 protein. The sample lists nearly 800,000 distinct CDR3 sequences; around three fifths were seen once. V was pared by 0 bases and J by 8 bases, with 14 bases between. This CDR3 is 15 amino acids long. CDR1 and CDR2 (germline): MNHEY, SMNVEV (reference sequence).

The sample taken for sequencing was blood. The source is a middle-aged man in good health. The V call is TRBV27, the J call TRBJ2-1; tentatively, D is TRBD2 (5 bases). CDR3 residues: CASSLSTTGIDEQFF. CDR3 coding DNA: TGTGCCAGCAGTTTATCGACTACGGGGATCGATGAGCAGTTCTTC.